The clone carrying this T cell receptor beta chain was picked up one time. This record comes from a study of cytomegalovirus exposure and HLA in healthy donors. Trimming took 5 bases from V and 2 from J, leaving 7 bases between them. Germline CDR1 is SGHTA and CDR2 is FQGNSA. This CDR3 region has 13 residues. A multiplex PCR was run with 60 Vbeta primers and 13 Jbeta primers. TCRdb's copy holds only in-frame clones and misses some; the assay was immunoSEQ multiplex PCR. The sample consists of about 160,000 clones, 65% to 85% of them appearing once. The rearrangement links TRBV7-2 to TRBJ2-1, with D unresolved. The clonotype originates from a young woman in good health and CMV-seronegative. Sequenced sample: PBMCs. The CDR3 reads CASSPSAYNEQFF. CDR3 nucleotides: TGTGCCAGCAGCCCCTCAGCCTACAATGAGCAGTTCTTC.